The rows below give T cell receptor beta chains drawn from one sample of a study of T-cell reconstitution after alpha-beta-depleted transplantation in children. A single record per CDR3 protein comes from TCRdb applying MiXCR to the PCR reads. The table includes a few hundred thousand distinct CDR3 sequences, 9.7% detected once. This specimen consisted of PBMCs from the stem cell graft donor, obtained from the stem cell graft. These receptor sequences come from a human donor who donated a stem cell graft to a child with SCID. The CDR3 runs from the conserved cysteine through the conserved F or W. The order of the fields is V gene, D gene, CDR3 length, J gene, clone size, CDR3 DNA, CDR3 protein. The D gene is left open where the match is weak. Clone sizes are given selectively: once, few, many, or a class where the clone is expanded.

V: TRBV5-1; D: -; length: 13; J: TRBJ2-7; size: many; DNA: TGCGCCAGCAGCTTGGGGACTCCCAACGGGCAGTACTTC; CDR3: CASSLGTPNGQYF
V: TRBV25-1; D: TRBD2; length: 17; J: TRBJ2-5; size: few; DNA: TGTGCCAGCAGTTCCTTACCCGGGACTAGGTGGGGAGAGACCCAGTACTTC; CDR3: CASSSLPGTRWGETQYF
V: TRBV29-1; D: TRBD2; length: 15; J: TRBJ2-5; size: -; DNA: TGCAGCGTTGAACTAGCGGGGAAATACCAAGAGACCCAGTACTTC; CDR3: CSVELAGKYQETQYF
V: TRBV7-6; D: -; length: 16; J: TRBJ1-6; size: few; DNA: TGTGCCAGCAGCTTAGTTGAGGGGGGCTATAATTCACCCCTCCACTTT; CDR3: CASSLVEGGYNSPLHF
V: TRBV5-1; D: -; length: 14; J: TRBJ2-2; size: many; DNA: TGCGCCACCACTCGATTGGGAGCGACCGGGGAGCTGTTTTTT; CDR3: CATTRLGATGELFF
V: TRBV7-4; D: TRBD2; length: 16; J: TRBJ2-7; size: few; DNA: TGTGCCAGCAGCTTAGATAGCCCACTAGCGGGGGGCGAGCAGTACTTC; CDR3: CASSLDSPLAGGEQYF
V: TRBV4-1; D: -; length: 13; J: TRBJ1-3; size: many; DNA: TGCGCCAGCAGCCCCCCGGGGGGAAACACCATATATTTT; CDR3: CASSPPGGNTIYF
V: TRBV7-9; D: -; length: 14; J: TRBJ1-4; size: many; DNA: TGTGCCAGCAGCCCCGGCAGGGCGGGAGAAAAACTGTTTTTT; CDR3: CASSPGRAGEKLFF
V: TRBV7-8; D: -; length: 15; J: TRBJ2-5; size: many; DNA: TGTGCCAGCAGCTTAGTAGCCCCCCCGGGGGAGACCCAGTACTTC; CDR3: CASSLVAPPGETQYF
V: TRBV18; D: -; length: 15; J: TRBJ2-3; size: -; DNA: TGTGCCAGCTCACCTGGGGGGGCCGACACAGATACGCAGTATTTT; CDR3: CASSPGGADTDTQYF
V: TRBV10-2; D: -; length: 14; J: TRBJ1-1; size: -; DNA: TGCGCCAGCAGTGAGCCGGGGGCCGGGGTGGGGGCTTTCTTT; CDR3: CASSEPGAGVGAFF
V: TRBV20-1; D: TRBD2; length: 14; J: TRBJ2-1; size: many; DNA: TGCAGTGCTAGACTAGCGGGGATTTACAATGAGCAGTTCTTC; CDR3: CSARLAGIYNEQFF
V: TRBV20-1; D: -; length: 13; J: TRBJ2-2; size: many; DNA: TGCAGTGCTAGAGATCCCAGAGCGGGGGAGCTGTTTTTT; CDR3: CSARDPRAGELFF
V: TRBV2; D: TRBD1; length: 14; J: TRBJ1-5; size: many; DNA: TGTGCCAGCAGTGGGACAGGGGGCTGGCAGCCCCAGCATTTT; CDR3: CASSGTGGWQPQHF
V: TRBV12-3/TRBV12-4; D: TRBD2; length: 17; J: TRBJ2-2; size: once; DNA: TGTGCCAGCAGTTTTGGGGGCGGCGCGGGGGGCACCGGGGAGCTGTTTTTT; CDR3: CASSFGGGAGGTGELFF
V: TRBV5-1; D: -; length: 15; J: TRBJ2-7; size: many; DNA: TGCGCCAGCAGGATTTCCGGGACAACAACCTACGAGCAGTACTTC; CDR3: CASRISGTTTYEQYF
V: TRBV5-6; D: TRBD2; length: 17; J: TRBJ2-7; size: many; DNA: TGTGCCAGCAGCTTGACGGGGGAGGGAGGCAGCTCCTACGAGCAGTACTTC; CDR3: CASSLTGEGGSSYEQYF
V: TRBV18; D: TRBD1; length: 14; J: TRBJ2-1; size: many; DNA: TGTGCCAGCTCACCAACGGGGACAGGGAATGAGCAGTTCTTC; CDR3: CASSPTGTGNEQFF
V: TRBV9; D: -; length: 14; J: TRBJ2-1; size: many; DNA: TGTGCCAGCAGCGTAGGGGCCAAGGGCGTTGAGCAGTTCTTC; CDR3: CASSVGAKGVEQFF
V: TRBV7-9; D: -; length: 11; J: TRBJ2-7; size: many; DNA: TGTGCCAGCGTGGTAGGGTACGAGCAGTACTTC; CDR3: CASVVGYEQYF
V: TRBV6-2/TRBV6-3; D: TRBD2; length: 15; J: TRBJ2-7; size: -; DNA: TGTGCCAGCACATACGGTGTGGCGGGGGCCTACGAGCAGTACTTC; CDR3: CASTYGVAGAYEQYF
V: TRBV29-1; D: -; length: 17; J: TRBJ1-1; size: once; DNA: TGCAGCGTTGCCCATGATAGGGCGGCACCAAGGAACACTGAAGCTTTCTTT; CDR3: CSVAHDRAAPRNTEAFF
V: TRBV5-1; D: -; length: 16; J: TRBJ2-1; size: many; DNA: TGCGCCAGCAGACCCCAGGGCACCCGCTCCTACAATGAGCAGTTCTTC; CDR3: CASRPQGTRSYNEQFF
V: TRBV7-2; D: -; length: 15; J: TRBJ1-4; size: -; DNA: TGTGCCAGCAGCTTAGGGTACCGCGGAGGAGAAAAACTGTTTTTT; CDR3: CASSLGYRGGEKLFF
V: TRBV20-1; D: TRBD2; length: 16; J: TRBJ2-1; size: many; DNA: TGCAGTGCCCCTCGGACTAGGCCCTCTTCCTACAATGAGCAGTTCTTC; CDR3: CSAPRTRPSSYNEQFF
V: TRBV12-3/TRBV12-4; D: TRBD1; length: 15; J: TRBJ1-6; size: many; DNA: TGTGCCAGTTCACCCCAGGGGGGGGTGGGTTCACCCCTCCACTTT; CDR3: CASSPQGGVGSPLHF
V: TRBV29-1; D: -; length: 16; J: TRBJ1-2; size: many; DNA: TGCAGCGTTGAAAAGGAAAGGGGTCCCTACAACTATGGCTACACCTTC; CDR3: CSVEKERGPYNYGYTF
V: TRBV20-1; D: -; length: 12; J: TRBJ1-1; size: many; DNA: TGCAGGGCAGGGGTTAGGGACACTGAAGCTTTCTTT; CDR3: CRAGVRDTEAFF
V: TRBV6-5; D: -; length: 13; J: TRBJ2-5; size: -; DNA: TGTGCCAGCAGTTACCTCACGGGGGAGACCCAGTACTTC; CDR3: CASSYLTGETQYF
V: TRBV20-1; D: TRBD1; length: 13; J: TRBJ2-7; size: many; DNA: TGCAGTGCCTACCGACAGGGTGACTACGAGCAGTACTTC; CDR3: CSAYRQGDYEQYF
V: TRBV24-1; D: -; length: 13; J: TRBJ2-2; size: many; DNA: TGTGCCACCGGGGGGAAGAACACCGGGGAGCTGTTTTTT; CDR3: CATGGKNTGELFF
V: TRBV7-9; D: -; length: 12; J: TRBJ2-1; size: many; DNA: TGTGCCAGCAGCTTAATGTACAATGAGCAGTTCTTC; CDR3: CASSLMYNEQFF
V: TRBV6-5; D: -; length: 16; J: TRBJ2-3; size: many; DNA: TGTGCCAGCAGTTACTCCTCAGGGTCCCCCACAGATACGCAGTATTTT; CDR3: CASSYSSGSPTDTQYF
V: TRBV20-1; D: -; length: 15; J: TRBJ2-3; size: many; DNA: TGCAGTGCTAGAAGACTAGTTGGAGGCACAGATACGCAGTATTTT; CDR3: CSARRLVGGTDTQYF
V: TRBV5-1; D: -; length: 16; J: TRBJ2-3; size: many; DNA: TGCGCCAGCAGCTTGGGCAGCGGAAAACTAACAGATACGCAGTATTTT; CDR3: CASSLGSGKLTDTQYF
V: TRBV20-1; D: -; length: 12; J: TRBJ1-2; size: many; DNA: TGCAGTGCCCGACGGTTGAACTATGGCTACACCTTC; CDR3: CSARRLNYGYTF
V: TRBV7-2; D: TRBD1; length: 14; J: TRBJ1-4; size: few; DNA: TGTGCCAGCAGCCCCGACAGGGGCGATGAAAAACTGTTTTTT; CDR3: CASSPDRGDEKLFF
V: TRBV20-1; D: TRBD1; length: 15; J: TRBJ2-7; size: many; DNA: TGCAGTGCCAATCCCGGACAGGGGCATTCCTACGAGCAGTACTTC; CDR3: CSANPGQGHSYEQYF
V: TRBV6-5; D: TRBD1; length: 15; J: TRBJ1-1; size: many; DNA: TGTGCCAGCAGCCGAGGACAGGAAATAGGGACTGAAGCTTTCTTT; CDR3: CASSRGQEIGTEAFF
V: TRBV5-1; D: TRBD2; length: 14; J: TRBJ2-1; size: many; DNA: TGCGCCAGCAGCTTAGGGGAGGGGCGCAATGAGCAGTTCTTC; CDR3: CASSLGEGRNEQFF